Following are 5 T cell receptor beta chains from one sample sequenced in a study of glioma-infiltrating T cells. The iRepertoire nested amplicon-rescue multiplex PCR amplified TCR alpha and beta CDR3s from RNA. One entry per CDR3 protein, called by TCRdb with MiXCR from the multiplex PCR reads. The data contain 90,000 to 100,000 distinct CDR3 sequences, roughly 40% of them singletons. The material sequenced was glioma tissue, nonneoplastic brain tissue, or PBMCs (not recorded which). These receptors all stem from a human donor with low-grade glioma or glioblastoma, undergoing nonglioma brain surgery, or in good health (not recorded which).

The table lists this clonotype with a count of one. The chain couples TRBV20-1 to TRBJ2-7; 7 bases are shared with TRBD1. CDR1 is DFQATT and CDR2 is SNEGSKA in the germline V gene (reference sequence). V gave up 3 bases and J gave up 4 bases; unmatched junction bases: 9. The CDR3 has 14 amino acids. CDR3 residues: CSARVEDRNYEQYF. The CDR3 bases are TGCAGTGCTAGGGTTGAGGACAGGAATTACGAGCAGTACTTC.

This clonotype has just a few counts. The chain links TRBV5-1 to TRBJ2-5; maybe TRBD2 (7 bases). Looked up from germline, CDR1 is SGHRS and CDR2 is YFSETQ. V gave up 1 base and J gave up 4 bases, with 17 bases separating them. The CDR3 sequence is 16 residues long. CDR3 amino acids: CASSLTVAGEGETQYF. In nucleotides, the CDR3 is TGCGCCAGCAGCTTGACGGTTGCAGGGGAGGGAGAGACCCAGTACTTC. The full variable domain, in which reference TRBV5-1 and TRBJ2-5 provide the parts outside the CDR3, is KAGVTQTPRYLIKTRGQQVTLSCSPISGHRSVSWYQQTPGQGLQFLFEYFSETQRNKGNFPGRFSGRQFSNSRSEMNVSTLELGDSALYLCASSLTVAGEGETQYFGPGTRLLVL.

On this clonotype: A much more abundant neighbour one base away suggests this may be a read error. The rearrangement joins TRBV7-2 to TRBJ1-3; 11 bases are a match to TRBD1. V lost 2 bases and J lost 0; bases outside the gene matches: 15. This CDR3 spans 21 amino acids. Germline V gives CDR1 SGHTA, CDR2 FQGNSA. The CDR3 region is CASSLLFEDRGHPYSGNTIYF. In nucleotides, the CDR3 is TGTGCCAGCAGCTTATTATTTGAGGACAGGGGGCACCCATACTCTGGAAACACCATATATTTT.

CDR3 amino acids: CASSQEGSNTEAFF. CDR3 nucleotide sequence: TGCGCCAGCAGCCAAGAGGGATCGAACACTGAAGCTTTCTTT. The V call is TRBV4-1, the J call TRBJ1-1; D unclear. Germline CDR1 MGHRA, CDR2 YSYEKL. The V end was cut by 0 bases, the J end by 1 base, with 6 bases between. This CDR3 contains 14 residues.

This clonotype was seen repeatedly, ten times or more. This rearrangement joins TRBV19 to TRBJ1-1; D uncertain. The germline V gene has CDR1 LNHDA and CDR2 SQIVND (reference sequence). CDR3 length: 13 residues. V lost 7 bases, J lost 0 bases, and 9 bases lay in between. The CDR3 DNA is TGTGCCAGTACCCGGGAGATGAACACTGAAGCTTTCTTT. It yields the protein CASTREMNTEAFF.